This T cell receptor (beta chain) was retrieved from a study of radiotherapy plus CTLA-4 blockade in lung cancer. Findings and caveats of the study: Radiotherapy was combined with ipilimumab, and tumor-derived TCR clones then expanded in blood.

CTLA-4 blockade with ipilimumab, together with focal radiation, was given to patients with chemo-refractory metastatic non-small-cell lung cancer. Details on this clone: Its antigen is undetermined.

This table comes from immunoSEQ multiplex PCR, and its TCRdb copy is limited to in-frame clones, with some not included. Here the sample spans 65,000 to 90,000 clones, over 75% being singletons. The TCR originated in a human donor with non-small cell lung cancer that progressed on radiotherapy plus ipilimumab. Here the sequenced sample was peripheral blood, taken from a patient treated with radiotherapy plus ipilimumab.

The CDR3 nucleotides are TGTGCCAGCAGGATACAAAGTCGGGCCAACGTCCTGACTTTC. Translating gives CASRIQSRANVLTF. The V gene is TRBV2, the J gene TRBJ2-6; D ambiguous. CDR1 is SNHLY and CDR2 is FYNNEI in the germline V gene. Trimming shortened V by 6 bases and J by 5 bases, and 11 bases separated the two germline ends. The CDR3 consists of 14 residues.